This T cell receptor beta chain was identified in a study of blood T cell repertoires in COVID-19. Study in general: The United States, Italy and Spain were the sources of the acute and convalescent COVID-19 samples. T cells, B-cell-depleted T cells, or PBMCs supplied cDNA or gDNA.

In the original analysis: Amplification of reference gene primers was used by the study to estimate nucleated cell counts. Sequencing used immunoSEQ multiplex PCR; TCRdb keeps in-frame clones, though not all of them. The V and J calls and clone size are taken from that table; D and trimming were inferred from the DNA. This sample yields some 120,000 clones, of which approximately 86% are seen a single time; 0.88% belongs to the top ten. CDR1 is SGHDT and CDR2 is YYEEEE in the germline V gene. The V end was cut by 4 bases, the J end by 2 bases, with 16 bases between. The CDR3 is made up of 15 amino acids.

The rearrangement joins TRBV5-6 to TRBJ2-7; D possibly corresponds to TRBD1 (5 bases). Sequenced material: peripheral blood. The sequence was collected from a woman between 50 and 59 years old with active or convalescent COVID-19. CDR3 DNA: TGTGCCAGCAGCAGCGACAGCGCTACTACCTACGAGCAGTACTTC. It is translated as CASSSDSATTYEQYF. Full variable domain (outside the CDR3, taken from reference TRBV5-6 and TRBJ2-7): DAGVTQSPTHLIKTRGQQVTLRCSPKSGHDTVSWYQQALGQGPQFIFQYYEEEERQRGNFPDRFSGHQFPNYSSELNVNALLLGDSALYLCASSSDSATTYEQYFGPGTRLTVT.